This T cell receptor beta chain emerged from a study of neurological immune-mediated disorders. Study-level points and caveats: Patients with HTLV-1-associated myelopathy showed the most TCR clonal expansion. Those with multiple sclerosis showed the least, falling below healthy controls.

The germline CDR1 and CDR2 sequences are SNHLY and FYNNEI. Trimming cost V 2 bases and J 10 bases; bases outside gene matches: 7. This CDR3 comprises 14 residues. This clonotype appeared many times. Its target is unknown. Template-switch 5'RACE cDNA synthesis added a 10-nucleotide unique molecular identifier. TCRdb fed the 5' RACE reads into MiXCR, producing one record per CDR3 protein. Of 80,000 or so distinct CDR3 sequences in the sample, around 9.9% are singletons; the top ten hold less than 2%. Specimen: PBMCs. The genes are TRBV2 and TRBJ2-1; 8 bases match TRBD2. This receptor was identified in a man aged 45 to 65 in good health. In DNA form, the CDR3 reads TGTGCCAGCAGTGAAATCTCAGAGCGGGGGGAGCAGTTCTTC. Encoded protein: CASSEISERGEQFF.